This TCR beta chain was found in a study of shared clonotypes between healthy human individuals. Germline trimming cut 1 base from V and 6 bases from J; bases unmatched to any gene: 8. The CDR3 consists of 17 residues. Germline-derived CDR1 and CDR2 are KGHSH and LQKENI. The method was immunoSEQ multiplex PCR; TCRdb's version includes in-frame clones alone and lacks a portion of them. Of 450,000 to 500,000 clones detected, approximately 78% appear once; the ten largest clones hold approximately 12%. Unsorted material relied on about 90 million PBMCs as the source of genomic DNA. What was sequenced was PBMCs. The TCR originated in a woman between 40 and 50 years old in good health. Some clones in this sample may be carry-over from other donors' samples. V is TRBV18 and J is TRBJ2-2; 10 nucleotides align to TRBD1. The CDR3 reads CASSPLSFDRGPGELFF. CDR3 sequence (DNA): TGTGCCAGCTCACCACTTTCGTTCGACAGGGGGCCCGGGGAGCTGTTTTTT. The full variable domain, with the rest looked up from reference TRBV18 and TRBJ2-2, is NAGVMQNPRHLVRRRGQEARLRCSPMKGHSHVYWYRQLPEEGLKFMVYLQKENIIDESGMPKERFSAEFPKEGPSILRIQQVVRGDSAAYFCASSPLSFDRGPGELFFGEGSRLTVL.